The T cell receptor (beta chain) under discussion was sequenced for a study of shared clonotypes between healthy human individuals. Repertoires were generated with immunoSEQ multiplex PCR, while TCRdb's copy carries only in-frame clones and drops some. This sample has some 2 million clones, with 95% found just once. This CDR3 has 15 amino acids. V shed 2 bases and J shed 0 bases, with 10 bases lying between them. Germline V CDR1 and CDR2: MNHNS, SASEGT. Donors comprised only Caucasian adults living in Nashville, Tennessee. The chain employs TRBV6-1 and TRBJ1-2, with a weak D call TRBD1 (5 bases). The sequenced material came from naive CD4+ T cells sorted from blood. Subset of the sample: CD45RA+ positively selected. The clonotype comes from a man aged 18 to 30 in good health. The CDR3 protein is CASSEITGTNYGYTF. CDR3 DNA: TGTGCCAGCAGTGAAATTACAGGAACTAACTATGGCTACACCTTC.